Presented here are 12 T cell receptor beta chains from one specimen sequenced in a study of blood T cell repertoires in COVID-19. Some clones are missing from TCRdb's copy, which holds only in-frame ones; the method was immunoSEQ multiplex PCR. In the table there are 85,000 to 95,000 clones, 75% to 90% of which are singletons. Sequences were obtained from peripheral blood. These receptors were obtained from a woman of 80 years or more with active COVID-19.

J is TRBJ2-1 and V is TRBV9; 16 bases fit TRBD2. The CDR3 has 16 residues. Losses at the gene ends were 0 bases for V and 9 bases for J; bases not matched to a gene: 3. Germline V gene sequence: CDR1 SGDLS, CDR2 YYNGEE. DNA for the CDR3: TGTGCCAGCAGCGTAGTCGGGACTAGCGGGAGGGGTGAGCAGTTCTTC. This encodes CASSVVGTSGRGEQFF.

The gene calls are TRBV28 and TRBJ2-2; D remains unclear. Trimming cost V 3 bases and J 0 bases, with 5 bases left between them. This CDR3 has 14 amino acids. Germline V gene lookup returns CDR1 MDHEN and CDR2 SYDVKM. CDR3 DNA sequence: TGTGCCAGCAGTTTCCTAACGAACACCGGGGAGCTGTTTTTT. This gives the protein CASSFLTNTGELFF.

The chain carries TRBV28 and TRBJ2-7; no clear D gene. This CDR3 region has 14 residues. CDR1 is MDHEN, CDR2 SYDVKM, per germline. V lost 4 bases to trimming and J lost 4 bases, with 14 bases between them. CDR3: CASSSPSSGYEQYF. In DNA, the CDR3 is TGTGCCAGCAGTTCCCCCTCCTCGGGTTACGAGCAGTACTTC.

The V gene is TRBV2, the J gene TRBJ2-7; D gene ambiguous. The germline gives CDR1 SNHLY, CDR2 FYNNEI. Trimming cost V 5 bases and J 1 base, with 12 bases left between them. The CDR3 runs to 14 residues. The CDR3 reads CASSLRRNSYEQYF. CDR3 DNA sequence: TGTGCCAGCAGTCTGCGAAGAAATTCCTACGAGCAGTACTTC.

This clone was seen a few times. This sequence joins TRBV7-9 and TRBJ2-7; the D is unclear. The CDR3 is made up of 14 amino acids. Germline lookup yields CDR1 SEHNR and CDR2 FQNEAQ (reference sequence). Trimming shortened V by 2 bases and J by 1 base, and 9 bases separated the two germline ends. In DNA, the CDR3 is TGTGCCAGCAGCTTACATCAGGTTTCCTACGAGCAGTACTTC. Translation gives CASSLHQVSYEQYF.

The chain recombines TRBV7-9 with TRBJ1-2, with D possibly being TRBD1 (6 bases). Germline V gene lookup returns CDR1 SEHNR and CDR2 FQNEAQ (reference sequence). The V end was cut by 0 bases, the J end by 4 bases, with 12 bases between. The CDR3 is 15 residues long. CDR3 sequence (DNA): TGTGCCAGCAGCTTAGCGGAACAGGGCCTCTATGGCTACACCTTC. This translates into CASSLAEQGLYGYTF. Complete variable domain (other parts from reference TRBV7-9 and TRBJ1-2): DTGVSQNPRHKITKRGQNVTFRCDPISEHNRLYWYRQTLGQGPEFLTYFQNEAQLEKSRLLSDRFSAERPKGSFSTLEIQRTEQGDSAMYLCASSLAEQGLYGYTFGSGTRLTVV.

The chain joins TRBV6-2 or TRBV6-3 to TRBJ1-1; D uncertain. The ends were cut back, 2 bases at V and 1 base at J, with 8 bases in the middle. This CDR3 comprises 14 residues. From germline, CDR1 is MNHEY and CDR2 SVGEGT. CDR3: CASSYEAGNTEAFF. CDR3 DNA: TGTGCCAGCAGTTACGAGGCGGGGAACACTGAAGCTTTCTTT.

The chain uses TRBV5-4 and TRBJ1-2; a possible D gene is TRBD1 (5 bases). Germline CDR1 reads SGHNT; CDR2 reads YYREEE (reference sequence). V gave up 0 bases and J gave up 1 base, with 7 bases separating them. The CDR3 has 14 residues. This chain's CDR3 is CASSLAGGNYGYTF. CDR3 sequence (DNA): TGTGCCAGCAGCTTGGCCGGGGGTAACTATGGCTACACCTTC.

There are a few counts of this clone. The J gene is TRBJ1-4, the V gene TRBV3-1 (or the pseudogene TRBV3-2); TRBD1 is a possible D gene (6 bases). Germline V gene data show CDR1 as LGHDT and CDR2 as YNNKEL (reference sequence). Between the trimmed V and J ends, which lost 5 bases and 8 bases, there was a span of 15 bases. This CDR3 is built from 14 residues. CDR3 DNA: TGTGCCAGCAGCGTAAAGGGGGTTCCGGAAAAACTGTTTTTT. It yields the protein CASSVKGVPEKLFF.

This rearrangement joins TRBV9 to TRBJ1-6; D gene unclear. CDR1 SGDLS and CDR2 YYNGEE come from the germline V gene. This CDR3 has 17 residues. Trimming shortened V by 1 base and J by 5 bases, and 16 bases separated the two germline ends. CDR3 bases: TGTGCCAGCAGCGTAAATCCACGCCCTTCGGATAATTCACCCCTCCACTTT. This sequence encodes CASSVNPRPSDNSPLHF.

The genes are TRBV7-2 and TRBJ2-1; TRBD2 matches at 12 bases. V lost 4 bases, J lost 15 bases, and 10 bases stayed unmatched. Germline V CDR1 and CDR2: SGHTA, FQGNSA. The CDR3 spans 14 residues. CDR3 sequence reads: CASSSPPSGRAPFF. As DNA, the CDR3 is TGTGCCAGCAGCTCCCCCCCTAGCGGGAGGGCTCCGTTCTTC.

The genes are TRBV3-1 (or the pseudogene TRBV3-2) and TRBJ2-2; D is perhaps TRBD2 (6 bases). Germline values: CDR1 LGHDT, CDR2 YNNKEL (reference sequence). The CDR3 consists of 18 residues. The V and J ends lost 3 bases and 0 bases respectively, with 17 bases between them. The CDR3 nucleotides read TGTGCCAGCAGCCATGCCGGGGACTTCAGCCCGAACACCGGGGAGCTGTTTTTT. This gives the protein CASSHAGDFSPNTGELFF.